This TCR beta chain appears in the sequencing data of a study of blood T cell repertoires in COVID-19. The wider study: The United States, Italy and Spain supplied acute and convalescent COVID-19 samples. PBMCs, B-cell-depleted T cells, or T cells were the source of the cDNA or gDNA that made up the material.

Per the original data handling: Using reference gene primer amplification, nucleated cell counts were estimated. Measured with immunoSEQ multiplex PCR; TCRdb has only the in-frame clones, and not every one. V and J calls and clone size are given by that table; D and trimming were obtained from the DNA. The sample contains fewer than 350,000 clones, approximately 89% of which appear only once. Trimming removed 1 base from V and 1 base from J, with 10 bases in between. The germline V gene has CDR1 SGHAT and CDR2 FQDESV (reference sequence). The CDR3 has 15 residues. V is TRBV11-1 and J is TRBJ1-1; possible D gene TRBD1, 6 bases. Sequencing was performed on peripheral blood. The source is a woman aged 55-70 years with COVID-19, enrolled during active disease. Here the CDR3 reads CASSLDAGANTEAFF. The CDR3 bases are TGTGCCAGCAGCTTAGATGCAGGGGCGAACACTGAAGCTTTCTTT.